This entry lists 27 T cell receptor beta chains sequenced from one sample in a study of human T cells and chemical hapten exposure. As to time point: patch test 2, 6 weeks after DPC sensitization. The treatment here: therapeutic diphenylcyclopropenone sensitization with weekly scalp DPC. TCRdb passed the RACE reads through MiXCR, listing each CDR3 protein once. The table includes more than 80,000 distinct CDR3 sequences, roughly 10% detected once. The specimen comprised whole blood, sampled in connection with sensitization to the hapten diphenylcyclopropenone (DPC). These TCRs come from a woman in her 50s with alopecia areata. Some clones in this sample may be carry-over from other donors' samples.

This clonotype showed up just a few times. V is TRBV10-3 and J is TRBJ2-5; TRBD2 matches 12 bases. CDR3 length: 15 residues. The germline V gene has CDR1 ENHRY and CDR2 SYGVKD. The V segment lost 2 bases and the J segment 2 bases; nucleotides outside the gene matches: 0. CDR3: CAISELAGGQETQYF. CDR3 DNA: TGTGCCATCAGTGAGCTAGCGGGAGGGCAAGAGACCCAGTACTTC.

V and J are TRBV27 and TRBJ2-2, with D maybe TRBD2 (5 bases). The germline gives CDR1 MNHEY, CDR2 SMNVEV (reference sequence). The CDR3 is made up of 16 amino acids. Trimming stripped 3 bases from V and 7 bases from J, with 18 bases between. For the CDR3, the DNA is TGTGCCAGCAGTTTTCAAGCCCAGGACTTGGACGGGGAGCTGTTTTTT. As protein: CASSFQAQDLDGELFF.

This chain connects TRBV28 to TRBJ1-2; TRBD1 might be the D (5 bases). CDR3 size: 14 residues. The germline V gene encodes CDR1 MDHEN and CDR2 SYDVKM. The V end was cut by 2 bases, the J end by 4 bases, with 11 bases between. The CDR3 sequence is CASSLPDRIYGYTF. CDR3 DNA: TGTGCCAGCAGTTTACCCGACAGAATCTATGGCTACACCTTC.

The chain recombines TRBV6-5 with TRBJ2-2; D remains ambiguous. Germline CDR1 is MNHEY and CDR2 is SVGAGI. The V gene lost 5 bases and the J gene lost 3 bases, with 7 bases spanning the gap. The CDR3 covers 13 residues. CDR3 sequence reads: CASSRGDTGELFF. In nucleotides, the CDR3 is TGTGCCAGCAGTCGTGGGGACACCGGGGAGCTGTTTTTT.

The chain couples TRBV4-1 to TRBJ2-1; perhaps D is TRBD1 or TRBD2 (6 bases each). The CDR3 loop spans 13 amino acids. Germline CDR1 reads MGHRA; CDR2 reads YSYEKL. V was cut by 2 bases and J by 10 bases, with 12 bases left in between. The DNA for the CDR3 is TGCGCCAGCAGCCAACCCATGGGGGGCGAGCAGTTCTTC. It codes for CASSQPMGGEQFF.

The chain is built from TRBV19 and TRBJ2-1; 11 bases map to TRBD2. The length of the CDR3 is 18 residues. Losses at the gene ends were 7 bases for V and 7 bases for J; bases not matched to a gene: 18. Germline CDR1 is LNHDA and CDR2 is SQIVND (reference sequence). The CDR3 region has the DNA TGTGCCAGTACCCCAAGGACTAGCGGGCCTGTACTTACTAATGAGCAGTTCTTC. Encoded protein: CASTPRTSGPVLTNEQFF.

The V gene is TRBV20-1, the J gene TRBJ1-1, with a weak D call TRBD1 (5 bases). The CDR3 loop spans 14 amino acids. V was pared by 2 bases and J by 2 bases, with 12 bases between. Germline V gene lookup returns CDR1 DFQATT and CDR2 SNEGSKA (reference sequence). This CDR3 is CSARLAGINTEAFF. The CDR3 DNA follows: TGCAGTGCTAGATTGGCAGGGATTAACACTGAAGCTTTCTTT.

This clonotype was counted at least ten times. V and J are TRBV11-2 and TRBJ2-3; a possible D gene is TRBD1 (6 bases). The CDR3 is made up of 15 amino acids. Trimming pared 8 bases from V and 0 bases from J, leaving 15 bases between. Germline V gene lookup returns CDR1 SGHAT and CDR2 FQNNGV. This chain's CDR3 is CASGGGRISTDTQYF. The CDR3, as DNA: TGTGCCAGCGGGGGCGGGCGGATAAGCACAGATACGCAGTATTTT.

The chain links TRBV7-2 to TRBJ1-1; 8 bases are shared with TRBD1. Germline assignment: CDR1 SGHTA and CDR2 FQGNSA. Trimming at V came to 5 bases and at J to 5 bases, leaving 7 bases not matched to a gene. CDR3 length: 14 amino acids. CDR3 protein: CASSKPGQETEAFF. CDR3 DNA sequence: TGTGCCAGCAGCAAACCGGGACAGGAAACTGAAGCTTTCTTT. Together with reference TRBV7-2 and TRBJ1-1, the CDR3 gives the full variable domain: GAGVSQSPSNKVTEKGKDVELRCDPISGHTALYWYRQSLGQGLEFLIYFQGNSAPDKSGLPSDRFSAERTGGSVSTLTIQRTQQEDSAVYLCASSKPGQETEAFFGQGTRLTVV.

This clonotype was recorded at least ten times. The chain uses TRBV20-1 and TRBJ2-7, with a tentative D call TRBD1 (6 bases). Between the trimmed V and J ends, which lost 6 bases and 0 bases, there was a span of 15 bases. The CDR3 extends over 14 amino acids. Germline loops: CDR1 DFQATT, CDR2 SNEGSKA (reference sequence). CDR3 sequence reads: CSAEDSQSSYEQYF. The CDR3 coding sequence is TGCAGTGCGGAGGACAGCCAGAGCTCCTACGAGCAGTACTTC.

This clonotype has just a few counts. The CDR3 nucleotides read TGCAGCGTTGGGGACAGAACCTACGAGCAGTACTTC. Amino acids: CSVGDRTYEQYF. The chain has TRBV29-1 and TRBJ2-7, with TRBD1 identical over 7 bases. V trimming: 4 bases; J trimming: 2 bases; junction bases outside the gene matches: 2. This CDR3 has 12 amino acids. CDR1 is SQVTM, CDR2 ANQGSEA, per germline.

The sample holds a few counts of this clonotype. The CDR3 DNA is TGCGCCAGCAGCTTGGTAGGCGGCGGGAATGAGCAGTTCTTC. It codes for CASSLVGGGNEQFF. The chain has TRBV5-1 and TRBJ2-1; the D gene is possibly TRBD2 (5 bases). The V gene lost 0 bases and the J gene lost 7 bases, with 11 bases spanning the gap. Germline CDR1 SGHRS, CDR2 YFSETQ. The CDR3 runs to 14 residues.

This clonotype showed up many times. CDR3 coding DNA: TGTGCCAGCAGTCCGCATCGGGACCGAGTGTCAGCATTCTCTGGAAACACCATATATTTT. Its protein product is CASSPHRDRVSAFSGNTIYF. This chain joins TRBV27 and TRBJ1-3; possible D gene TRBD1, 5 bases. Germline loops: CDR1 MNHEY, CDR2 SMNVEV (reference sequence). V gave up 5 bases and J gave up 0 bases, with 26 bases separating them. This CDR3 is built from 20 residues.

In its sample, this clonotype was seen a few times. V and J are TRBV20-1 and TRBJ2-2, with TRBD2 as a possible D gene (6 bases). Trimming stripped 0 bases from V and 1 base from J, with 6 bases between. Germline V CDR1 and CDR2: DFQATT, SNEGSKA (reference sequence). The CDR3 contains 14 residues. CDR3 region: CSAREGGNTGELFF. The CDR3 DNA reads as TGCAGTGCTAGAGAGGGAGGGAACACCGGGGAGCTGTTTTTT.

This clonotype turned up a few times. The V and J genes are TRBV30 and TRBJ2-5, with D hard to call. The V end lost 5 bases, the J end lost 5 bases, and 12 bases lay between the germline ends. CDR1 and CDR2 from the germline V gene are GTSNPN and SVGIG (reference sequence). There are 12 residues in the CDR3. CDR3 sequence (DNA): TGTGCCTGGGCGAAAAGTAGCGAGACCCAGTACTTC. Amino acid sequence: CAWAKSSETQYF. Full variable domain (missing parts from reference TRBV30 and TRBJ2-5): SQTIHQWPATLVQPVGSPLSLECTVEGTSNPNLYWYRQAAGRGLQLLFYSVGIGQISSEVPQNLSASRPQDRQFILSSKKLLLSDSGFYLCAWAKSSETQYFGPGTRLLVL.

V is TRBV27 and J is TRBJ1-1; D unresolved. The germline V gene has CDR1 MNHEY and CDR2 SMNVEV (reference sequence). Trimming left V 8 bases short and J 5 bases short, with 15 bases between. This CDR3 has 13 amino acids. CDR3 region: CASSSGMGTEAFF. CDR3 in DNA: TGTGCCAGCTCCTCTGGGATGGGGACTGAAGCTTTCTTT.

The chain uses TRBV6-6 and TRBJ1-1; D gene uncertain. The CDR3 consists of 14 residues. The germline V gene has CDR1 MNHNY and CDR2 SVGAGI (reference sequence). V dropped 4 bases and J dropped 3 bases, with 12 bases sitting between them. The CDR3 DNA reads as TGTGCCAGCAGTTTAGGCACAGCTTACACTGAAGCTTTCTTT. It is translated as CASSLGTAYTEAFF.

This clonotype was observed a few times. The chain recombines TRBV29-1 with TRBJ2-1; 14 bases are a match to TRBD2. The CDR3 is made up of 18 amino acids. Trimming removed 6 bases from V and 2 bases from J; junction bases left unmatched: 12. The V gene's germline CDR1 is SQVTM and CDR2 ANQGSEA. DNA for the CDR3: TGCAGCGTAACAATTGCGGGACTAGCGGGAGTCCCCTACAATGAGCAGTTCTTC. Protein product: CSVTIAGLAGVPYNEQFF.

This clonotype was detected many times. This sequence joins TRBV20-1 and TRBJ2-1; 7 bases align to TRBD2. V gave up 3 bases and J gave up 0 bases; unmatched junction bases: 8. CDR1 is DFQATT, CDR2 SNEGSKA, per germline (reference sequence). This CDR3 is 16 amino acids long. The CDR3 protein is CSARPRTSVSYNEQFF. The CDR3, as DNA: TGCAGTGCTAGGCCGCGTACTAGCGTCTCCTACAATGAGCAGTTCTTC.

This clonotype occurred a few times. The V gene is TRBV20-1, the J gene TRBJ2-3; D may match TRBD1 or TRBD2 (5 bases each). The V gene's germline CDR1 is DFQATT and CDR2 SNEGSKA (reference sequence). The ends were cut back, 5 bases at V and 3 bases at J, with 18 bases in the middle. This CDR3 is built from 15 residues. CDR3 loop: CSAASGGWGTDTQYF. The DNA of the CDR3 is TGCAGTGCTGCATCTGGGGGATGGGGAACAGATACGCAGTATTTT.

This clonotype was seen many times. This rearrangement joins TRBV25-1 to TRBJ2-7; no firm D call. Trimming left V 0 bases short and J 2 bases short, with 8 bases between. Germline assignment: CDR1 MGHDK and CDR2 SYGVNS. This CDR3 contains 14 residues. The DNA for the CDR3 is TGTGCCAGCAGTGAATACCTTGGGCCCTACGAGCAGTACTTC. It encodes CASSEYLGPYEQYF.

The table lists this clonotype with a few counts. The genes are TRBV20-1 and TRBJ2-1; 8 bases agree with TRBD2. The junction had 9 bases not matched to a gene; V was cut back by 1 base and J by 13 bases. The germline V gene has CDR1 DFQATT and CDR2 SNEGSKA (reference sequence). The CDR3 runs 13 residues. CDR3 sequence reads: CSARGNSGIGQFF. DNA for the CDR3: TGCAGTGCTAGAGGAAATAGCGGGATCGGACAGTTCTTC.

J is TRBJ2-5 and V is TRBV3-1; D is uncertain. This CDR3 comprises 12 residues. The germline CDR1 and CDR2 sequences are LGHDT and YNNKEL (reference sequence). V was clipped by 4 bases and J by 5 bases, with 8 bases between them. CDR3 region: CASSPLQETQYF. The DNA of the CDR3 is TGTGCCAGCAGCCCGTTACAGGAGACCCAGTACTTC.

The gene calls are TRBV4-2 and TRBJ1-1; D not certain. Trimming removed 0 bases from V and 5 bases from J, with 7 bases in between. Germline V gene lookup returns CDR1 LGHNA and CDR2 YNFKEQ. There are 13 residues in the CDR3. CDR3 region: CASSQDSGTEAFF. CDR3 DNA: TGTGCCAGCAGCCAAGACTCCGGGACTGAAGCTTTCTTT.

This clonotype was found many times. The genes are TRBV6-2 or TRBV6-3 and TRBJ2-1; 10 positions agree with TRBD1. J lost 10 bases, V lost 4 bases, and 16 bases had no gene match. CDR1 is MNHEY and CDR2 is SVGEGT in the germline V gene. This CDR3 has 17 residues. CDR3 in DNA: TGTGCCAGCAGTTCGAATCCACTCCGGGACAGGGGACGAGAGCAGTTCTTC. Its translation is CASSSNPLRDRGREQFF.

A few counts support this clonotype. This rearrangement joins TRBV20-1 to TRBJ2-5, with TRBD2 matching 11 bases. CDR3 length: 15 residues. Germline-derived CDR1 and CDR2 are DFQATT and SNEGSKA (reference sequence). V dropped 5 bases and J dropped 1; count of bases not matched to a gene: 6. In DNA, the CDR3 is TGCAGTGCTTATCTAGCGGGAGGAAGCCAAGAGACCCAGTACTTC. Amino acids: CSAYLAGGSQETQYF.

This clonotype turned up a few times. The chain couples TRBV20-1 to TRBJ1-2; 8 bases fit TRBD1. The length of the CDR3 is 13 residues. Trimming at V came to 3 bases and at J to 9 bases, leaving 9 bases not matched to a gene. Germline assignment: CDR1 DFQATT and CDR2 SNEGSKA (reference sequence). CDR3 sequence (DNA): TGCAGTGCTAGTCCCGGGACAGGCTGGAGCTACACCTTC. Translating gives CSASPGTGWSYTF.